These T cell receptor beta chains were read from a single sample in a study of blood T cell repertoires in COVID-19. Libraries were prepared by immunoSEQ multiplex PCR; TCRdb keeps only in-frame clonotypes and omits some of them. Among 45,000 to 60,000 clones listed, approximately 83% were seen once. The specimen sequenced was peripheral blood. Receptor source: a man older than 75 with COVID-19, enrolled during active disease. CDR3s include the opening cysteine and the closing phenylalanine or tryptophan. Each record gives: D gene, clone size, J gene, V gene, CDR3 DNA, CDR3 protein. A D gene is named only where the DNA matches it firmly. Only some rows state a clone size, as once, few, many or a class for expanded clones.

TRBD1 few TRBJ1-2 TRBV16 TGTGCCAGCAGCGCCCGACAGGGGGTCTATGGCTACACCTTC CASSARQGVYGYTF
TRBD1 . TRBJ2-7 TRBV11-2 TGTGCCAGCAGCCCGGACAGGAGCTCCTACGAGCAGTACTTC CASSPDRSSYEQYF
TRBD1 . TRBJ1-5 TRBV27 TGTGCCAGCAGTCCTAGGGACAGGGGGCGCGGAGATCAGCCCCAGCATTTT CASSPRDRGRGDQPQHF
TRBD1 . TRBJ1-1 TRBV27 TGTGCCAGCAGTTTTCTCACCACAGGGGGAGGGACTGAAGCTTTCTTT CASSFLTTGGGTEAFF
. . TRBJ1-1 TRBV10-3 TGTGCCATCAGTCCCCAGGGCTCGAACACTGAAGCTTTCTTT CAISPQGSNTEAFF
. . TRBJ1-1 TRBV12-5 TGTGCTAGTGGTTTGGCAGGCTTGAACACTGAAGCTTTCTTT CASGLAGLNTEAFF
. . TRBJ1-5 TRBV9 TGTGCCAGCGGGGCAGGCCAAAGCAATCAGCCCCAGCATTTT CASGAGQSNQPQHF
. . TRBJ1-2 TRBV30 TGTGCCTGGAGCGGGCCCAGGGCAGGGTCTAACTATGGCTACACCTTC CAWSGPRAGSNYGYTF
. . TRBJ2-5 TRBV9 TGTGCCAGCAGCGTAGGCACCGGGAGTGGGCAAGAGACCCAGTACTTC CASSVGTGSGQETQYF
. . TRBJ1-5 TRBV19 TGTGCTGTCCGGGGAACTAATCAGCCCCAGCATTTT CAVRGTNQPQHF
TRBD1 . TRBJ2-1 TRBV28 TGTGCCAGCATCACGGCGGGGACAGGACATTACAATGAGCAGTTCTTC CASITAGTGHYNEQFF
TRBD1 . TRBJ2-3 TRBV15 TGTGCCACCAGCAGATGGGACAGGGACACAGATACGCAGTATTTT CATSRWDRDTDTQYF
TRBD1 . TRBJ2-5 TRBV6-6 TGTGCCAGCAGCCGCCGGGACAGGGAACAAGAGACCCAGTACTTC CASSRRDREQETQYF
. . TRBJ2-7 TRBV5-1 TGCGCCAGCAGCTTGCGGTGGGGCCACGAGCAGTACTTC CASSLRWGHEQYF
TRBD2 . TRBJ2-3 TRBV10-2 TGCGCCAGCAGCGACTTAGCGGGATTCACAGATACGCAGTATTTT CASSDLAGFTDTQYF
TRBD1 . TRBJ1-1 TRBV5-1 TGCGCCAGCAGCTCTGACAGGGGGAACACTGAAGCTTTCTTT CASSSDRGNTEAFF
TRBD1 . TRBJ2-1 TRBV15 TGTGCCACCAGCGCGTCGACAGGGGGGATCAATGAGCAGTTCTTC CATSASTGGINEQFF
. . TRBJ1-2 TRBV10-3 TGTGCCATCAGTGGGGTGGATCAGGGGAAGGACTATGGCTACACCTTC CAISGVDQGKDYGYTF
. . TRBJ1-1 TRBV11-2 TGTGCCAGCTCCCGGGAAAGGGACACTGAAGCTTTCTTT CASSRERDTEAFF
TRBD2 . TRBJ2-3 TRBV5-1 TGCGCCAGCAGCCGCCTTCCGGGACTAGAGGATACGCAGTATTTT CASSRLPGLEDTQYF
TRBD2 . TRBJ2-5 TRBV9 TGTGCCAGCAGCCTTGGAGGACTAGCGGGGGGACAAGAGACCCAGTACTTC CASSLGGLAGGQETQYF
. . TRBJ1-5 TRBV5-6 TGTGCCAGCAGCTCGGCAGGAGGGGGCAATCAGCCCCAGCATTTT CASSSAGGGNQPQHF
. . TRBJ2-1 TRBV11-2 TGTGCCAGCAGCTTTTCGGTTGAGCAGTTCTTC CASSFSVEQFF
. . TRBJ1-1 TRBV4-1 TGCGCCAGCAGCCCCCGGGAGGGGCGTGAAGCTTTCTTT CASSPREGREAFF
TRBD1 . TRBJ1-2 TRBV30 TGTGCCTGGCTCGGAGGGGGCGACAGTGGCTACACCTTC CAWLGGGDSGYTF
TRBD1 few TRBJ1-3 TRBV6-5 TGTGCCAGCAGGGATTGGACAGGGTCCGGAAACACCATATATTTT CASRDWTGSGNTIYF
. . TRBJ1-4 TRBV29-1 TGCAGCGTCCCGGACAGTAATGAAAAACTGTTTTTT CSVPDSNEKLFF
. . TRBJ2-1 TRBV19 TGTGCCAGTAGCGACAGTTCCTACAATGAGCAGTTCTTC CASSDSSYNEQFF
TRBD1 . TRBJ1-6 TRBV6-5 TGTGCCAGCAGTTACGGGGGACAGGGTGGTTCACCCCTCCACTTT CASSYGGQGGSPLHF
TRBD1 few TRBJ1-1 TRBV9 TGTGCCAGCAGCCCCCGGGGGGCAGGGGGCGAGAGAGTTTTCTTT CASSPRGAGGERVFF
. . TRBJ1-4 TRBV30 TGTGCCTGGAGACCTCCCGGGACTCCAAATGAAAAACTGTTTTTT CAWRPPGTPNEKLFF
TRBD2 . TRBJ2-1 TRBV9 TGTGCCAGCAGCCCCCGCCCACTAGCGGGAGGGCCAAGGGAGCAGTTCTTC CASSPRPLAGGPREQFF
TRBD1 . TRBJ1-2 TRBV4-2 TGTGCCAGCAGCCTCCGGGACAGGGCCAACTATGGCTACACCTTC CASSLRDRANYGYTF
TRBD1 . TRBJ1-2 TRBV28 TGTGCCAGCAGTTTAGTGGACAGGGTATATGGCTACACCTTC CASSLVDRVYGYTF
. . TRBJ2-7 TRBV19 TGTGCCAGTAGTATAGGAGACACGCTCTACGAGCAGTACTTC CASSIGDTLYEQYF
. . TRBJ1-6 TRBV2 TGTGCCAGCAGTGTAAGAGGGCGGGGTCCCCATAATTCACCCCTCCACTTT CASSVRGRGPHNSPLHF
TRBD1 . TRBJ2-2 TRBV5-4 TGTGCCAGCAGCTGGACAGGGAACACCGGGGAGCTGTTTTTT CASSWTGNTGELFF
. . TRBJ2-2 TRBV7-6 TGTGCCAGCAGCTTAGTTGGGACACCGAACACCGGGGAGCTGTTTTTT CASSLVGTPNTGELFF
TRBD2 . TRBJ2-1 TRBV3-1/TRBV3-2 TGTGCCAGCACCCGAGTAGCGGGCGGGAGCAATGAGCAGTTCTTC CASTRVAGGSNEQFF
. . TRBJ2-7 TRBV4-2 TGTGCCAGCAGCCAAGAGGGGGGGGGCCTCTCCTACGAGCAGTACTTC CASSQEGGGLSYEQYF
. . TRBJ1-2 TRBV29-1 TGCAGCGGTGCCCTTATGGGGCAGGAAAGGAGCTACACCTTC CSGALMGQERSYTF
. . TRBJ1-4 TRBV6-5 TGTGCCAGCAGTGACTCCAGGGTTGACGTTGGAAAACTGTTTTTT CASSDSRVDVGKLFF
TRBD1 . TRBJ1-5 TRBV20-1 TGCAGTGCTAGTTTTTCAGGGGGACGTCAGCCCCAGCATTTT CSASFSGGRQPQHF
. . TRBJ1-2 TRBV24-1 TGTGCCACCAGCGCTTTAGGGGGTAACTATGGCTACACCTTC CATSALGGNYGYTF
. . TRBJ2-1 TRBV20-1 TGCAGTGCTAGTCCCAGGCGGGGGCGAAATGAGCAGTTCTTC CSASPRRGRNEQFF
TRBD2 . TRBJ2-1 TRBV4-3 TGCGCCAGCAGCCAAGATTCGCTAGCGGGAGGGCCGGTCAATGAGCAGTTCTTC CASSQDSLAGGPVNEQFF
TRBD1 . TRBJ1-2 TRBV23-1 TGCGCCAGCAGTCAATCTCCCCTCCTCGACAGGGCCGGTGGCTACACCTTC CASSQSPLLDRAGGYTF
TRBD1 . TRBJ1-2 TRBV3-1/TRBV3-2 TGTGCCAGCAGCCCCCGGGACAGGGTGACCTATGGCTACACCTTC CASSPRDRVTYGYTF
. . TRBJ1-4 TRBV25-1 TGTGCCAGCAGTCCACCGGAGAGGGTCGACGAAAAACTGTTTTTT CASSPPERVDEKLFF
. . TRBJ2-1 TRBV24-1 TGTGCCACCAGTGATTTGGGCAACAATGAGCAGTTCTTC CATSDLGNNEQFF
TRBD1 . TRBJ1-1 TRBV11-3 TGTGCCAGCAGCTGGACAGGGAATACTGAAGCTTTCTTT CASSWTGNTEAFF